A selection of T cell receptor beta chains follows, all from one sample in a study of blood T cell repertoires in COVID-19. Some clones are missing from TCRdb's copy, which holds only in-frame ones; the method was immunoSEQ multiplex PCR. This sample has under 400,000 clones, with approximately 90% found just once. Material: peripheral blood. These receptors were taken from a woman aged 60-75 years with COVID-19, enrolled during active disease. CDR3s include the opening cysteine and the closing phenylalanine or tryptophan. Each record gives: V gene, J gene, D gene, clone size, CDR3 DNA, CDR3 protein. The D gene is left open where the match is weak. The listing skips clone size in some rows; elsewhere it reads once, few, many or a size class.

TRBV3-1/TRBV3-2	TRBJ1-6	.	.	TGTGCCAGCAGCCAAGATAGGGGGAAGTCCTATAATTCACCCCTCCACTTT	CASSQDRGKSYNSPLHF
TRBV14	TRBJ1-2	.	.	TGTGCCAGCAGCCCGGACAGCTACTATGGCTACACCTTC	CASSPDSYYGYTF
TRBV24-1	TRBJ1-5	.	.	TGTGCCACTCAGAGCGGAGGGGCGCCCAACAATCAGCCCCAGCATTTT	CATQSGGAPNNQPQHF
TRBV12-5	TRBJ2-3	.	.	TGTGCTAGTGAGGCGGGAGATACGCAGTATTTT	CASEAGDTQYF
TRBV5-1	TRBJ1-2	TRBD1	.	TGCGCCAGCAGGAAGATAGAACAGGGGGTGTATGGCTACACCTTC	CASRKIEQGVYGYTF
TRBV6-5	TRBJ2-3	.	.	TGTGCCAGCAGTTACTCGAGAGGTACAGATACGCAGTATTTT	CASSYSRGTDTQYF
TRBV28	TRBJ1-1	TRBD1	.	TGTGCCAGCAGTTTGCGGGACAGGGTGGTTAGGACTGAAGCTTTCTTT	CASSLRDRVVRTEAFF
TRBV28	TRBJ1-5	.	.	TGTGCCAGCAGTTTCGGAGGGGTTAGCAATCAGCCCCAGCATTTT	CASSFGGVSNQPQHF
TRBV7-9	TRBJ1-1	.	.	TGTGCCAGCAGCTTACTCATTAGGGGCTCTGAAGCTTTCTTT	CASSLLIRGSEAFF
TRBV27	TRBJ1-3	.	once	TGTGCCAGCAGTCCGGGGTACTCTGGAAACACCATATATTTT	CASSPGYSGNTIYF
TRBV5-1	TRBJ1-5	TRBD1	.	TGCGCCAGCAGCTTGGAGGGGGCAGGCAATCAGCCCCAGCATTTT	CASSLEGAGNQPQHF
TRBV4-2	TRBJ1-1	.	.	TGTGCCAGCAGCCAAGCAGATGGCACTGAAGCTTTCTTT	CASSQADGTEAFF
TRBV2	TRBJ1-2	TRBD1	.	TGTGCCAGCAGTCGACAGGGCCGTGACTATGGCTACACCTTC	CASSRQGRDYGYTF
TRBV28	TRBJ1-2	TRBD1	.	TGTGCCAGCAGTACTAGGACAGGGATCTATGGCTACACCTTC	CASSTRTGIYGYTF
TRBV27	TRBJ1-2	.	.	TGTGCCAGCAGTTTAAGGCGGGGGGCGTATGGCTACACCTTC	CASSLRRGAYGYTF
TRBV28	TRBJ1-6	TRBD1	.	TGTGCCAGCAGTTTATCGCGGGTTGGGACAGGGTTGAATTCACCCCTCCACTTT	CASSLSRVGTGLNSPLHF
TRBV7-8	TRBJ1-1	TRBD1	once	TGTGCCAGCAGCAAGGACAGGGGGTGGAACACTGAAGCTTTCTTT	CASSKDRGWNTEAFF
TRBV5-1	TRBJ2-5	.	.	TGCGCCAGCAGCTTGAGGGGTGAGACCCAGTACTTC	CASSLRGETQYF
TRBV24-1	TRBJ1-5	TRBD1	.	TGTGCCACCAGTGATGGGAGACAGGGTGGCAATCAGCCCCAGCATTTT	CATSDGRQGGNQPQHF
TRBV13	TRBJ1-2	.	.	TGTGCCAGCAGCCAAGTCGGTATTGGCTACACCTTC	CASSQVGIGYTF
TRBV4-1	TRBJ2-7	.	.	TGCGCCAGCAGCCAAGATGGCAGGGCGCCTCGGAACGAGCAGTACTTC	CASSQDGRAPRNEQYF
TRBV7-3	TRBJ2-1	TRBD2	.	TGTGCCAGCAGCCGGACTAGCGGGGGGGATTACAATGAGCAGTTCTTC	CASSRTSGGDYNEQFF
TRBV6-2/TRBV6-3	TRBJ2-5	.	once	TGTGCCAGCAGTTCGCGGCCCACGGAGACCCAGTACTTC	CASSSRPTETQYF
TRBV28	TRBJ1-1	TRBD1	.	TGTGCCAGCAGTTCGTACGCACAGGGGGCGCGCCCTGAAGCTTTCTTT	CASSSYAQGARPEAFF
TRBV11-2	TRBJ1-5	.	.	TGTGCCAGCTCAACAGGGCTGAGTCAGCCCCAGCATTTT	CASSTGLSQPQHF
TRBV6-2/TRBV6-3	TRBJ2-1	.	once	TGTGCCAGCAGTTCCGGGAGCTCCTACAATGAGCAGTTCTTC	CASSSGSSYNEQFF
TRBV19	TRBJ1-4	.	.	TGTGCCAGTAGTATCGGCAGGGGACCCCCAACTAATGAAAAACTGTTTTTT	CASSIGRGPPTNEKLFF
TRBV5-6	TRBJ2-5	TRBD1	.	TGTGCCAGCAGCTTTCCCCCGGGACAGCGAAGAGAGACCCAGTACTTC	CASSFPPGQRRETQYF